The subject of this entry is one T cell receptor (beta chain). The antigen remains undetermined. The germline V gene has CDR1 WNHNN and CDR2 SYGVQD (reference sequence). V gave up 0 bases and J gave up 8 bases; unmatched junction bases: 2. This CDR3 has 15 residues. The data derive from a study of shared clonotypes between healthy human individuals. Profiled with immunoSEQ multiplex PCR; TCRdb holds only in-frame clones, not every one. Here the sample spans roughly 2 million clones, about 95% being singletons. Study results and limitations: It was the few donors that limited the genetic and exposure-history diversity represented.

This sequence was found in a man aged 18 to 30 in good health. Sequencing input: naive CD4+ T cells sorted from blood. Stated subset: CD45RA+ positively selected. The chain uses TRBV10-1 and TRBJ2-2; 11 bases are a match to TRBD2. The CDR3 region is CASSESTSGKGELFF. For the CDR3, the DNA is TGCGCCAGCAGTGAGTCGACTAGCGGGAAGGGGGAGCTGTTTTTT.